This entry lists 11 T cell receptor beta chains sequenced from one sample in a study of immune cell composition in non-small cell lung cancer. Profiling relied on immunoSEQ multiplex PCR, and the TCRdb table lists in-frame clones only, not all of them. The sample has about 7,200 clones, roughly 70% seen once. Source material: lung tumor tissue. The receptors were gathered from a human donor with non-small cell lung cancer.

The J gene is TRBJ2-1, the V gene TRBV7-2; D is perhaps TRBD2 (5 bases). The CDR3 consists of 15 residues. CDR1 is SGHTA and CDR2 is FQGNSA in the germline V gene. V gave up 5 bases and J gave up 4 bases, with 15 bases separating them. The CDR3 sequence is CASSRNTDLYNEQFF. The CDR3 DNA is TGTGCCAGCAGCCGCAATACGGACTTGTACAATGAGCAGTTCTTC.

This chain joins TRBV6-1 and TRBJ2-2; 7 nucleotides line up with TRBD2. V was pared by 4 bases and J by 6 bases, with 8 bases of the junction left unmatched. The CDR3 runs to 15 residues. Looked up from germline, CDR1 is MNHNS and CDR2 is SASEGT. CDR3 nucleotide sequence: TGTGCCAGCAGTGGAGGTCCCGGGGGGTCCGGGGAGCTGTTTTTT. Translation gives CASSGGPGGSGELFF.

This rearrangement joins TRBV5-1 to TRBJ1-2; D perhaps matches TRBD1 (6 bases). In germline, CDR1 is SGHRS, CDR2 YFSETQ. V was clipped by 3 bases and J by 4 bases, with 16 bases between them. This CDR3 comprises 15 residues. The CDR3 loop reads CASSSGPQGPYGYTF. The CDR3, as DNA: TGCGCCAGCAGCTCCGGGCCTCAGGGGCCCTATGGCTACACCTTC.

This clone was seen a few times. The chain recombines TRBV28 with TRBJ2-2; D remains unclear. Per germline, CDR1 MDHEN and CDR2 SYDVKM. CDR3 length: 14 amino acids. V gave up 8 bases and J gave up 5 bases, with 15 bases separating them. Here the CDR3 reads CASRSKPNTGELFF. DNA of the CDR3: TGTGCCAGCCGAAGCAAGCCTAATACCGGGGAGCTGTTTTTT.

This clone appeared once. The germline gene is not matched at one end of the junction; a read error may be the cause. CDR3 region: CANSSTGSYNSPLHF. The CDR3 DNA follows: TGTGCCAACAGCTCCACAGGCTCCTATAATTCACCCCTCCACTTT. This chain connects TRBV7-2 to TRBJ1-6; D might be TRBD1 (5 bases). CDR1 is SGHTA and CDR2 is FQGNSA in the germline V gene. The length of the CDR3 is 15 residues.

By sample share, this clone is medium-sized. CDR3 residues: CASSSIVAGDYEQYF. The CDR3 DNA reads as TGTGCCAGCAGCTCTATAGTAGCCGGGGACTACGAGCAGTACTTC. The chain couples TRBV7-9 to TRBJ2-7; a possible D gene is TRBD2 (5 bases). V shed 4 bases and J shed 3 bases, with 16 bases lying between them. The V gene's germline CDR1 is SEHNR and CDR2 FQNEAQ (reference sequence). This CDR3 contains 15 residues. Drawing the rest from reference TRBV7-9 and TRBJ2-7, the complete variable domain is DTGVSQNPRHKITKRGQNVTFRCDPISEHNRLYWYRQTLGQGPEFLTYFQNEAQLEKSRLLSDRFSAERPKGSFSTLEIQRTEQGDSAMYLCASSSIVAGDYEQYFGPGTRLTVT.

The sample holds one count of this clone. The chain has TRBV5-6 and TRBJ1-4; possibly TRBD1 for D (6 bases). The germline V gene has CDR1 SGHDT and CDR2 YYEEEE. The CDR3 is 18 residues long. The germline V and J ends were trimmed by 4 bases and 4 bases, with 23 bases remaining between them. The CDR3 nucleotides are TGTGCCAGCAGCAGGTTAGACAGGACCCCTCTTGGTAATGAAAAACTGTTTTTT. Its protein is CASSRLDRTPLGNEKLFF.

The chain employs TRBV28 and TRBJ1-3; tentative D call: TRBD1 (6 bases). V shed 6 bases and J shed 4 bases, with 16 bases lying between them. The CDR3 length is 15 residues. The V gene's germline CDR1 is MDHEN and CDR2 SYDVKM. CDR3 sequence: CASSRGGASGNTIYF. The CDR3 DNA follows: TGTGCCAGCAGCCGGGGGGGGGCGTCGGGAAACACCATATATTTT.

This clone was observed a handful of times. This chain uses TRBV5-8 with TRBJ2-1; D remains ambiguous. The CDR3 sequence is 13 residues long. Trimming shortened V by 4 bases and J by 3 bases, and 8 bases separated the two germline ends. From germline, CDR1 is SGHTS and CDR2 YDEGEE. In DNA, the CDR3 is TGTGCCAGCAGCAACGTCGGCTACAATGAGCAGTTCTTC. This translates into CASSNVGYNEQFF.

The genes are TRBV19 and TRBJ1-5; TRBD1 aligns across 7 bases. Germline-derived CDR1 and CDR2 are LNHDA and SQIVND (reference sequence). V lost 7 bases to trimming and J lost 2 bases; unmatched junction nucleotides: 8. The CDR3 extends over 15 amino acids. In DNA, the CDR3 is TGTGCCAGTACCAATCACAGGGGACGCAATCAGCCCCAGCATTTT. Translation gives CASTNHRGRNQPQHF.

A single count supports this clone. The CDR3 sequence is CAHSGTSEGELFF. CDR3 sequence (DNA): TGTGCCCACTCGGGGACATCAGAAGGGGAGCTGTTTTTT. The chain employs TRBV30 and TRBJ2-2, with D possibly TRBD1 on 6 matching bases. The CDR3 consists of 13 residues. The V and J ends lost 8 bases and 8 bases respectively, with 18 bases between them. CDR1 is GTSNPN, CDR2 SVGIG, per germline (reference sequence).